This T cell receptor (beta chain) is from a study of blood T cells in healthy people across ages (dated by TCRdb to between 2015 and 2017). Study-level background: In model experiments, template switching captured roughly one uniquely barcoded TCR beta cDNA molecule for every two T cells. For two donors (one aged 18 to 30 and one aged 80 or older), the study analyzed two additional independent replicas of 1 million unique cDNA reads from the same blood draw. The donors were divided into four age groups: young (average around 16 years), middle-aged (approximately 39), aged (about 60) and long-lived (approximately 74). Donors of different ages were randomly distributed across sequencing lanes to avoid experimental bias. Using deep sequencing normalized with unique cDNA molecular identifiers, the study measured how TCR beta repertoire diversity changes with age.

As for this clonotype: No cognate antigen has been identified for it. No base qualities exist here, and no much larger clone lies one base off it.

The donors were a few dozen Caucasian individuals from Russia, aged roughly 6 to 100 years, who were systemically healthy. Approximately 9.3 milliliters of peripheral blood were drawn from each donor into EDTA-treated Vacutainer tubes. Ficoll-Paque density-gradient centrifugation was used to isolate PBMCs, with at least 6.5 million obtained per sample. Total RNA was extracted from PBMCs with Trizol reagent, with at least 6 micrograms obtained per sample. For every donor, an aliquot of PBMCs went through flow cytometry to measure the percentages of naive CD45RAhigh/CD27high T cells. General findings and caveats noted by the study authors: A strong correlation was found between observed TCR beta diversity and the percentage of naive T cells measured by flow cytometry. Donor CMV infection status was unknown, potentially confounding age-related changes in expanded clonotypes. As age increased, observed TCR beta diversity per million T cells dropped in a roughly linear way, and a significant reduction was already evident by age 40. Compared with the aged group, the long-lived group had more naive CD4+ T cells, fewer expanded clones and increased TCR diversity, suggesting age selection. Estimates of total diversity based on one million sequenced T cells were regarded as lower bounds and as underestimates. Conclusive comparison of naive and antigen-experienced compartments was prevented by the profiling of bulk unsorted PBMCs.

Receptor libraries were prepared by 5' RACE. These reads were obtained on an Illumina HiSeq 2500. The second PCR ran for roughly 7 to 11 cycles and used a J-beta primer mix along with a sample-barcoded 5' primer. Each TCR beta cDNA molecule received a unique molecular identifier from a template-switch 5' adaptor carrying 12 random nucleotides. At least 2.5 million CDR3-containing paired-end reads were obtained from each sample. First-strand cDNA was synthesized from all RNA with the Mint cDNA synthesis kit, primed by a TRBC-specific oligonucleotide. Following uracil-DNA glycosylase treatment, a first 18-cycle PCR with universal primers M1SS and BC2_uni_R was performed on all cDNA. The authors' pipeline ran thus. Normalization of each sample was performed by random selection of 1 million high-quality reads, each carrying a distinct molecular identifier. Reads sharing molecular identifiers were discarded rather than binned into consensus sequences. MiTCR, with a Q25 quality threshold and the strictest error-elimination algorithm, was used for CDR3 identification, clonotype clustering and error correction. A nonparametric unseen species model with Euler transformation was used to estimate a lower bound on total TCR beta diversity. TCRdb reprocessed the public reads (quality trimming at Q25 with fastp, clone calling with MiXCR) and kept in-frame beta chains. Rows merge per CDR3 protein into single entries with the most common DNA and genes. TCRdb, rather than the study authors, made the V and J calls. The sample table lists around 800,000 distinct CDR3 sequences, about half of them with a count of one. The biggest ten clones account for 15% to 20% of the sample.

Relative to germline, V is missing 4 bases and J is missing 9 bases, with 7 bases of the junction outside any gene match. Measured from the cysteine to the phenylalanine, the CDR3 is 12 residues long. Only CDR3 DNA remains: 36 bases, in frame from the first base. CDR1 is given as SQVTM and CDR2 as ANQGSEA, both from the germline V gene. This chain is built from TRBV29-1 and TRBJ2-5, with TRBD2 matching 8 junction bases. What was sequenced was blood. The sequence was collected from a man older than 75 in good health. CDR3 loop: CSVGDREGPQYF. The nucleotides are TGCAGCGTTGGGGACCGGGAGGGTCCCCAGTACTTC. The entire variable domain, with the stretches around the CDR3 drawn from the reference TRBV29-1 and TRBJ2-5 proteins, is SAVISQKPSRDICQRGTSLTIQCQVDSQVTMMFWYRQQPGQSLTLIATANQGSEATYESGFVIDKFPISRPNLTFSTLTVSNMSPEDSSIYLCSVGDREGPQYFGPGTRLLVL.